The entry below gives a single T cell receptor (beta chain) sequence along with its context. These data are taken from a study of blood T cell repertoires in COVID-19. The ends lost 7 bases at V and 3 bases at J; junction bases unmatched: 5. The germline V gene encodes CDR1 MNHEY and CDR2 SVGAGI. This CDR3 has 14 amino acids. Profiling relied on immunoSEQ multiplex PCR, and the TCRdb table lists in-frame clones only, not all of them. This repertoire shows 200,000 to 300,000 clones, 75% to 90% found once; its top ten account for 3.7%. J is TRBJ2-1 and V is TRBV6-5; 8 nucleotides agree with TRBD1. The receptor's source is a woman aged 40 to 50 with acute or convalescent COVID-19. The material sequenced was peripheral blood. CDR3: CASTRTGFYNEQFF. As DNA, the CDR3 is TGTGCCAGCACCCGGACAGGGTTCTACAATGAGCAGTTCTTC.